A selection of T cell receptor beta chains follows, all from one sample in a study of blood T cell repertoires in COVID-19. Measured with immunoSEQ multiplex PCR; TCRdb has only the in-frame clones, and not every one. The sample contains roughly 400,000 clones, approximately 90% of which appear only once. The material sequenced was PBMCs or T cells enriched from blood (not recorded which). The source is a woman younger than 30 who had been exposed to COVID-19. CDR3s include the opening cysteine and the closing phenylalanine or tryptophan. Fields, in order: V gene, D gene, J gene, CDR3 length, CDR3 protein. The D gene is left open where the match is weak.

v_gene: TRBV4-1; d_gene: NA; j_gene: TRBJ2-2; len: 16; CDR3aa: CASSQDLAANTGELFF
v_gene: TRBV5-4; d_gene: NA; j_gene: TRBJ2-5; len: 14; CDR3aa: CASSFRDNQETQYF
v_gene: TRBV27; d_gene: NA; j_gene: TRBJ2-3; len: 17; CDR3aa: CASSPTPQGTYRDTQYF
v_gene: TRBV5-1; d_gene: NA; j_gene: TRBJ2-5; len: 14; CDR3aa: CASSSEGAGETQYF
v_gene: TRBV9; d_gene: NA; j_gene: TRBJ2-1; len: 16; CDR3aa: CASSVGTRGSYNEQFF
v_gene: TRBV5-1; d_gene: NA; j_gene: TRBJ1-5; len: 14; CDR3aa: CASIGGPEGQPQHF
v_gene: TRBV15; d_gene: TRBD1; j_gene: TRBJ1-1; len: 15; CDR3aa: CATRDRSFWNTEAFF
v_gene: TRBV14; d_gene: NA; j_gene: TRBJ1-1; len: 13; CDR3aa: CASSQDMYTEAFF
v_gene: TRBV6-2/TRBV6-3; d_gene: NA; j_gene: TRBJ1-2; len: 14; CDR3aa: CASSRGTISYGYTF
v_gene: TRBV19; d_gene: NA; j_gene: TRBJ1-4; len: 14; CDR3aa: CASSYGATNEKLFF
v_gene: TRBV9; d_gene: NA; j_gene: TRBJ1-4; len: 15; CDR3aa: CASSNTGTYNEKLFF
v_gene: TRBV4-3; d_gene: TRBD1; j_gene: TRBJ1-2; len: 19; CDR3aa: CASSLSPPGQGSLSYGYTF
v_gene: TRBV5-1; d_gene: NA; j_gene: TRBJ2-2; len: 15; CDR3aa: CASSLAPGYTGELFF
v_gene: TRBV4-3; d_gene: TRBD1; j_gene: TRBJ1-4; len: 16; CDR3aa: CASSQGGTGLNEKLFF
v_gene: TRBV11-2; d_gene: TRBD2; j_gene: TRBJ2-5; len: 15; CDR3aa: CASSLDVGLAGASYF
v_gene: TRBV28; d_gene: TRBD1; j_gene: TRBJ1-2; len: 15; CDR3aa: CASSSPGGTNYGYTF
v_gene: TRBV5-5; d_gene: NA; j_gene: TRBJ2-7; len: 14; CDR3aa: CASSLEDRNYEQYF
v_gene: TRBV5-1; d_gene: NA; j_gene: TRBJ1-3; len: 15; CDR3aa: CASSLGGNSGNTIYF
v_gene: TRBV6-5; d_gene: TRBD2; j_gene: TRBJ2-2; len: 15; CDR3aa: CASSPGRGFTGELFF
v_gene: TRBV28; d_gene: NA; j_gene: TRBJ2-7; len: 15; CDR3aa: CASTQGLPEIYEQYF
v_gene: TRBV19; d_gene: NA; j_gene: TRBJ2-2; len: 12; CDR3aa: CASSPPGGELFF
v_gene: TRBV12-3/TRBV12-4; d_gene: NA; j_gene: TRBJ2-5; len: 12; CDR3aa: CASSTGFKTQYF
v_gene: TRBV5-6; d_gene: NA; j_gene: TRBJ1-1; len: 15; CDR3aa: CASSLGTGRGAEAFF
v_gene: TRBV6-5; d_gene: NA; j_gene: TRBJ1-5; len: 14; CDR3aa: CASTEEASNQPQHF
v_gene: TRBV6-5; d_gene: NA; j_gene: TRBJ1-1; len: 14; CDR3aa: CASSTGQPTTEAFF
v_gene: TRBV6-2/TRBV6-3; d_gene: TRBD1; j_gene: TRBJ1-2; len: 16; CDR3aa: CASNPSGTGAVYGYTF
v_gene: TRBV5-1; d_gene: TRBD2; j_gene: TRBJ2-3; len: 17; CDR3aa: CASSLAGTSGGTDTQYF
v_gene: TRBV19; d_gene: NA; j_gene: TRBJ1-4; len: 13; CDR3aa: CASSPTRNEKLFF
v_gene: TRBV13; d_gene: TRBD1; j_gene: TRBJ2-2; len: 16; CDR3aa: CASSDGTGKVTGELFF
v_gene: TRBV15; d_gene: NA; j_gene: TRBJ2-3; len: 14; CDR3aa: CATSRDSQSDTQYF
v_gene: TRBV19; d_gene: NA; j_gene: TRBJ2-5; len: 14; CDR3aa: CASSIGGSQGTQYF
v_gene: TRBV3-1/TRBV3-2; d_gene: NA; j_gene: TRBJ2-5; len: 14; CDR3aa: CASSHLAGQETQYF
v_gene: TRBV18; d_gene: TRBD1; j_gene: TRBJ2-2; len: 14; CDR3aa: CASRTGPNTGELFF
v_gene: TRBV7-2; d_gene: NA; j_gene: TRBJ2-7; len: 11; CDR3aa: CASSLGPEQYF
v_gene: TRBV4-3; d_gene: NA; j_gene: TRBJ1-4; len: 15; CDR3aa: CASSQEDGIGEKLFF
v_gene: TRBV28; d_gene: NA; j_gene: TRBJ1-5; len: 15; CDR3aa: CASSLAGRGNQPQHF
v_gene: TRBV6-5; d_gene: TRBD2; j_gene: TRBJ2-1; len: 15; CDR3aa: CASSTWGEGHNEQFF
v_gene: TRBV28; d_gene: TRBD1; j_gene: TRBJ1-5; len: 15; CDR3aa: CASSPRDRSNQPQHF
v_gene: TRBV29-1; d_gene: NA; j_gene: TRBJ2-1; len: 11; CDR3aa: CSLAGNNEQFF
v_gene: TRBV5-1; d_gene: NA; j_gene: TRBJ1-1; len: 16; CDR3aa: CASSLPPGLGNTEAFF
v_gene: TRBV28; d_gene: NA; j_gene: TRBJ2-5; len: 13; CDR3aa: CASSLSSTSSQYF
v_gene: TRBV5-1; d_gene: NA; j_gene: TRBJ1-1; len: 15; CDR3aa: CASSMQGVGNTEAFF
v_gene: TRBV2; d_gene: TRBD1; j_gene: TRBJ1-3; len: 15; CDR3aa: CASSETRTGGNTIYF
v_gene: TRBV6-4; d_gene: NA; j_gene: TRBJ2-2; len: 13; CDR3aa: CASSGANTGELFF
v_gene: TRBV28; d_gene: TRBD1; j_gene: TRBJ2-1; len: 13; CDR3aa: CASRQDRVNEQFF
v_gene: TRBV7-9; d_gene: NA; j_gene: TRBJ2-2; len: 15; CDR3aa: CASSFWFPQGGELFF
v_gene: TRBV30; d_gene: TRBD1; j_gene: TRBJ2-7; len: 13; CDR3aa: CAWSWAGGYEQYF
v_gene: TRBV6-2/TRBV6-3; d_gene: TRBD2; j_gene: TRBJ2-7; len: 16; CDR3aa: CASSPKRSGASLEQYF
v_gene: TRBV18; d_gene: TRBD1; j_gene: TRBJ1-1; len: 16; CDR3aa: CASSSGQGEDREEAFF